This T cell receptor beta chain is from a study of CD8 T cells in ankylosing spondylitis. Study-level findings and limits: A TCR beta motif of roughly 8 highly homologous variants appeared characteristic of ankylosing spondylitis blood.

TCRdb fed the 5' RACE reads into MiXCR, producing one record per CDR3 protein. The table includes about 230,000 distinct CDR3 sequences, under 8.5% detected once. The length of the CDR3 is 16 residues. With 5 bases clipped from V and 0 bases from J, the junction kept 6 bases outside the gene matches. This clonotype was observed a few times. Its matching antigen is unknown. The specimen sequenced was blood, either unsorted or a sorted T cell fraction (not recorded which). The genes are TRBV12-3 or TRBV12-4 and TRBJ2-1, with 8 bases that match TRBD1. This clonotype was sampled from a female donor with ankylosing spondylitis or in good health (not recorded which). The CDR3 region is CASSPRGQGSYNEQFF. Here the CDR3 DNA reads TGTGCCAGCAGTCCCCGAGGACAGGGCTCCTACAATGAGCAGTTCTTC.